The present T cell receptor (beta chain) was sequenced within a study of cytomegalovirus exposure and HLA in healthy donors. In its sample, this clone was seen once. Amplification used 60 Vbeta primers and 13 Jbeta primers. TCRdb keeps only in-frame clones here, not all; method: immunoSEQ multiplex PCR. The table shows about 110,000 clones, with 75% occurring only once. Germline V gene data show CDR1 as KGHSH and CDR2 as LQKENI. The CDR3 is 14 amino acids. V was clipped by 2 bases and J by 7 bases, with 11 bases between them. The chain carries TRBV18 and TRBJ1-4; a possible D gene is TRBD1 (5 bases). The sequencing sample was made of PBMCs. The clonotype comes from a male donor in good health and CMV-seropositive. Here the CDR3 DNA reads TGTGCCAGCTCACCAAGGGGAACGGGTGAAAAACTGTTTTTT. It is translated as CASSPRGTGEKLFF.